This T cell receptor beta chain was documented in a study of cytomegalovirus exposure and HLA in healthy donors. The wider study: Of the donors genotyped, several hundred in all, about 81% fell in the Caucasian-associated ancestry cluster. General study findings and limits: A list of about 180 TCR beta chains associated with cytomegalovirus was given. Later genetic work tied a missense DCLRE1C variant to beta-chain V and J trimming. A later analysis reportedly identified an Asian-associated ancestry cluster as carrying fewer N-insertions than the approximately 670-donor mean.

In the case of this clone: The antigen is not known.

Germline V gives CDR1 SGHKS, CDR2 YYEKEE (reference sequence). The V end lost 0 bases, the J end lost 1 base, and 14 bases lay between the germline ends. The CDR3 contains 16 residues. Primers for the PCR totalled 60 Vbeta and 13 Jbeta. The protocol was immunoSEQ multiplex PCR, while the TCRdb copy is restricted to in-frame clones and leaves out a portion. The table includes approximately 190,000 clones, approximately 85% detected once. Sequences were obtained from PBMCs. This TCR came from a woman between 18 and 29 years old in good health and CMV-seronegative. The V and J genes are TRBV5-5 and TRBJ2-7, with TRBD2 as a possible D gene (6 bases). The DNA for the CDR3 is TGTGCCAGCAGCTTGGGTGAGGTCGCGGGATCCTACGAGCAGTACTTC. It encodes CASSLGEVAGSYEQYF.